This TCR beta chain was identified in a study of blood T cell repertoires in COVID-19. Overall study context: Both acute and convalescent COVID-19 samples were obtained from the United States, Italy and Spain. Sources were T cells, B-cell-depleted T cells, or PBMCs; the material itself was cDNA or gDNA.

Source study methods: Cell counts per sample came from amplifying reference gene primers. Assay: immunoSEQ multiplex PCR; the TCRdb copy retains only in-frame clones and omits some. V, J and clone size derive from that table, while D and trimming were established from the DNA sequence. Among 70,000 to 75,000 clones listed, approximately 79% were seen once. V lost 7 bases and J 7 bases, leaving 8 bases between the germline ends. CDR3 length: 11 residues. CDR1 is LNHDA, CDR2 SQIVND, per germline (reference sequence). In this sample, this clone turned up once. Sequencing was performed on peripheral blood. The source is a man between 60 and 75 years old with active or convalescent COVID-19. This sequence joins TRBV19 and TRBJ2-4, with a tentative D call TRBD1 (6 bases). The DNA for the CDR3 is TGTGCCAGTACAAGGGGGAACATTCAGTACTTC. Translating gives CASTRGNIQYF.